The subject of this entry is one T cell receptor beta chain. This entry belongs to a study of shared clonotypes between healthy human individuals. Study-wide context: Per donor, CD8 memory used one plate, CD8 naive used two, CD4 memory used three and CD4 naive used three.

Those who donated were healthy HIV-negative adults, with no recent acute infections or vaccinations reported. The protocol was immunoSEQ multiplex PCR, while the TCRdb copy is restricted to in-frame clones and leaves out a portion. The sample includes about 2 million clones, about 95% of them seen just once. Germline CDR1 and CDR2: MNHEY and SVGAGI. J lost 7 bases, V lost 2 bases, and 2 bases had no gene match. The CDR3 length is 14 residues. The sequence was obtained from a man aged 18 to 35 in good health. This chain uses TRBV6-5 with TRBJ1-4, with 9 bases matching TRBD1. Sequencing used naive CD4+ T cells sorted from blood. Subset described: CD45RA+ positively selected. CDR3 in amino acids: CASSYNRGREKLFF. CDR3 DNA sequence: TGTGCCAGCAGTTACAACAGGGGGCGTGAAAAACTGTTTTTT.